This TCR beta chain was retrieved from a study of cytomegalovirus exposure and HLA in healthy donors (dated by TCRdb to the late 2010s). About the full investigation: An earlier analysis of about 530 of the donors reported 276 Gb of sequence data and 117 million unique TCR beta sequences obtained from roughly 180 million T cells. Approximately 300 gigabases of sequencing data and around 80 million unique TCR sequences made up an early release that covered approximately 620 HLA-typed donors. The genetic ancestry cluster associated with self-reported Caucasian donors included roughly 84% of the roughly 410 genotyped donors. The study was designed to test whether signatures of past pathogen exposure could be identified by cataloging public T cell receptors. The study profiled the T cell repertoires of under 850 subjects by immunosequencing and related them to cytomegalovirus serostatus. Besides the first cohort of approximately 670 subjects, a separate validation cohort made up of 120 different subjects was used. High-throughput TCR immunosequencing, statistical association of individual TCRs with disease status, and machine learning were combined to predict cytomegalovirus infection status. A later analysis re-analyzed previously published TCR beta repertoires from roughly 630 donors and added high-resolution HLA genotyping to study TCR occurrence patterns. Rather than drawing on any new phenotypic data, the later analysis identified candidate immune exposures from TCR beta sequences and the way those sequences occurred across donors. To decide whether each TCR beta V gene segment behaved as functional or pseudogenic, an earlier analysis of some 600 of the donors relied on high-throughput TCR beta sequencing. Donor age, sex, ethnicity and CMV serostatus were compiled together with the repertoire data. A later genetic analysis took genome-wide SNP genotypes for about 55% of the roughly 670 donors and used that subset as a discovery cohort. Every discovery cohort repertoire had been produced on one sequencing platform. Both class I and class II loci were covered by HLA typing, at four-digit resolution. Typing coverage differed by locus: A, B, C, DRB1 and DQB1 were typed in about 629-640 donors, DQA1 in about 560, DPA1 in nearly 610, and DPB1 in just under 490. Several DR-DQ haplotypes were handled as single units for association and clustering because linkage in the cohort was strong. Among a few hundred genotyped donors of the cohort, an average of approximately 240,000 unique TCR beta nucleotide sequences were sequenced per donor, around 20% of them non-productive.

Library construction relied on the immunoSEQ multiplex PCR assay. A mixture of 60 forward primers for TCR Vbeta segments and 13 reverse primers for TCR Jbeta segments was used in the multiplex PCR. Amplification of the CDR3 region of rearranged TCR beta genes was performed with a multiplex PCR assay on genomic DNA. Amplified TCR beta libraries were sequenced as 87-base-pair reads on the Illumina HiSeq System. In the authors' own workflow: A later analysis counted 65 million to 90 million unique TCR beta chains across the 700 or so repertoires, and some 11 million of these chains were shared by at least two donors. To remove PCR and sequencing errors, raw reads were error-corrected and collapsed into unique sequences using a nearest-neighbor algorithm that merged closely related sequences. CDR3 sequences were aligned to IMGT reference sequences to assign V, D and J gene segments. For a sequence to be retained, at least a six-nucleotide match to both a V gene segment and a J gene segment was required. A rearrangement was called productive if the CDR3 had no stop codons and remained in frame with V and J, and every other rearrangement was called non-productive. Following IMGT convention, CDR3 was defined as the stretch from the second conserved V-encoded cysteine up to the conserved J-encoded phenylalanine. In an earlier analysis of around 640 of the donors, sequences lacking an unambiguous match to a single V gene segment were excluded. An earlier analysis of a few hundred of the donors classified V segments as functional when productive rearrangements were above 56.7% and as segregating when the standard deviation between donors was above 5%. A statistical classification framework was built to diagnose cytomegalovirus status from the catalog of TCR beta chain sequences. V and J gene assignment, in a later analysis, came from comparing TCR nucleotide sequences with IMGT/GENE-DB human TR gene sequences. In a later analysis, CDR3 sequences and most-parsimonious VDJ recombination scenarios were assigned using the TCRdist pipeline. In a later analysis, every TCR beta chain was defined by the combination of its CDR3 amino acid sequence and its V-gene family, and reads without a unique V-gene family were dropped. A later analysis removed nearly 600 highly shared, low-generation-probability nucleotide sequences to deal with suspected cross-contamination and a sequencing artifact. For each public chain, a later analysis derived a clonal expansion index from normalized ranks of inferred template counts within each repertoire. Generation probabilities in a later analysis came from a VDJ recombination model fitted to out-of-frame rearrangements, and those results were checked against IGoR. In a later analysis, TCR-TCR, TCR-HLA and TCR-CMV co-occurrence was scored with hypergeometric tests, and a repertoire-size bias correction was applied to TCR pairs. To estimate false discovery rates, a later analysis permuted the HLA or CMV assignments 20 times. In a later analysis, co-occurring TCRs were grouped with DBSCAN, and TCRdist sequence similarity was added when clustering was performed within HLA-allele-positive subsets. For co-occurrence clustering, repertoires with fewer than 30,000 or more than 120,000 public chains were excluded, along with four or five repertoires with anomalous nucleotide sharing. Entries here come from immuneACCESS through TCRdb and include only in-frame sequences with V and J called. Some clones fail to appear in such tables; in the studies checked, an unresolved V gene covers under half of the shortfall, and the cause of the remainder is unknown. V, J and clone size reflect that table, while D and trimming were determined from the DNA. Here the sample has about 160,000 clones; about four fifths occur a single time. Jointly, the top ten make up 8.5% of the sample.

What the research found in general, with its limitations: When HLA alleles, especially DR and DQ, strongly co-occurred, attributing TCR associations to individual alleles was difficult. According to a later analysis, parvovirus B19, influenza, CMV and Epstein-Barr virus appeared linked to several top co-occurrence clusters. Most TCR sequences were observed very rarely across donors, whereas some public TCRs were present in many individuals. Presence/absence analyses assumed roughly uniform sequencing depth across donors, an assumption that may not hold. Because HLA typing was unavailable for some donors at each locus, only the typed subset was used in association tests. According to a later analysis, most CMV-associated TCR beta chains appeared to be HLA-restricted, and the HLA associations seemed to be driven largely by CMV exposure. CMV serostatus was the only immune exposure information available for the cohort. According to a later genetic analysis, donors in an Asian-associated ancestry cluster had fewer N-insertions in productive TCRs than the roughly 660-donor mean. In a later analysis, TCR association rates were found to vary across HLA loci, with the most associated TCRs seen for DRB1 alleles and the fewest for HLA-C alleles. In an earlier analysis of about 600 of the donors, most TCR beta V segments appeared in productive rearrangements about 87% or about 30% of the time, broadly matching IMGT annotations. It was suggested by the authors that the approach could potentially be generalized to other disease states and immunological phenotypes. Compared with equally common non-associated chains, HLA-associated TCR beta chains in a later analysis were more clonally expanded and had lower generation probabilities. In this cohort, only TCR beta chains were sequenced, and detectable features were limited by the absence of alpha or paired-chain data. In a later genetic analysis, a missense DCLRE1C variant was associated with V-gene and J-gene trimming of TCR beta chains, and the association was replicated in an independent cohort. The sequencing pipeline was judged likely to have produced a cluster of highly shared sequence variants as a technical artifact. At a false discovery rate of 0.05, a later analysis linked 15,000 to 20,000 TCR beta sequences to specific HLA alleles. The study gave a list of under 200 TCR beta chains associated with cytomegalovirus. In vitro tests confirmed that a few of the cytomegalovirus-associated TCR beta chains recognize cytomegalovirus antigens. A further reported finding was that TCR beta sequences accurately predicted the HLA-A and HLA-B alleles for most subjects in the first cohort. Linkage disequilibrium might explain the correlated functional status among segregating V segments, but an unknown experimental factor could not be ruled out. Some IMGT-functional V segments, including TRBV6-2 and TRBV6-3, could not be told apart with the 87-base-pair reads, so those segments were excluded. In both the original and validation cohorts, the classifier was reported to diagnose cytomegalovirus status with high specificity and sensitivity. Because counts were too low, roughly 18 rarely observed V segments, including chromosome 9 orphons, were left out of the earlier analysis of over 550 of the donors.

The cohort comprised more than 550 healthy bone marrow donors. All cohort members were sampled while nominally healthy, although unrecorded immune exposures were likely present. The donor tested CMV seropositive and was one of the 289 seropositive cohort members. Each donor provided a peripheral blood sample, and peripheral blood mononuclear cells were used for TCR beta sequencing. Genomic DNA was extracted from the blood cell samples with the Qiagen DNeasy Blood Extraction Kit. To note about this clone: Its antigen remains undetermined. No much larger clone is present one base from it, and per-base qualities are unavailable.

The CDR3 sequence holds 15 residues, the cysteine and phenylalanine included. This entry keeps only the CDR3 DNA: 45 bases, framed from base 1. Per the germline V gene (reference sequence), LNHDA is the CDR1 and SQIVND is the CDR2. V is pared back by 6 bases and J by 4 bases, with 18 bases lying between the germline termini. The TCR was taken from a male donor in good health and CMV-seropositive. The sequencing input was PBMCs. The chain links TRBV19 with TRBJ1-2; the D segment could be TRBD1, given 6 matching bases. For the CDR3, the sequence is CASSQPVGQLYGYTF. The DNA reads as follows: TGTGCCAGTAGCCAACCGGTCGGACAGCTCTATGGCTACACCTTC.